A single sample is the source of the 9 T cell receptor beta chains below, sequenced in a study of brain metastases from non-small cell lung cancer. Sequencing was performed with immunoSEQ multiplex PCR; in TCRdb, only in-frame clones are kept and a portion is missing. The table records around 1,800 clones, 90% of them present only once. Sequencing used tissue from a brain metastasis. The origin of the receptors is a donor aged 40 or over with non-small cell lung cancer.

The chain uses TRBV12-3 or TRBV12-4 and TRBJ2-3; D tentatively fits TRBD1 or TRBD2 (5 bases each). The CDR3 loop spans 12 amino acids. The V end lost 6 bases, the J end lost 7 bases, and 11 bases lay between the germline ends. CDR3 DNA sequence: TGTGCCAGCAGCACCCGGGACCATACGCAGTATTTT. Encoded protein: CASSTRDHTQYF.

The genes are TRBV29-1 and TRBJ2-5; 8 nucleotides agree with TRBD1. CDR1 and CDR2 from the germline V gene are SQVTM and ANQGSEA. With V trimmed by 3 bases and J by 3 bases, 3 bases remained unmatched. This CDR3 has 13 amino acids. Here the CDR3 reads CSVDQGAEETQYF. CDR3 nucleotides: TGCAGCGTTGATCAGGGGGCCGAAGAGACCCAGTACTTC.

This sequence joins TRBV6-5 and TRBJ2-5; D ambiguous. V was clipped by 0 bases and J by 2 bases, with 10 bases between them. The length of the CDR3 is 15 residues. Germline V gene data show CDR1 as MNHEY and CDR2 as SVGAGI. This CDR3 reads CASSYSPTEQETQYF. The CDR3 nucleotides read TGTGCCAGCAGTTACTCGCCAACAGAACAAGAGACCCAGTACTTC.

On this clone itself: Other DNA variants within this sample encode the same CDR3. The chain combines TRBV4-3 with TRBJ2-2; TRBD2 matches at 9 bases. V shed 0 bases and J 2 bases; nucleotides not matched to a gene: 7. Germline V CDR1 and CDR2: LGHNA, YSLEER. The CDR3 consists of 18 residues. The CDR3 protein is CASSQDLTSGTNTGELFF. In DNA form, the CDR3 reads TGCGCCAGCAGCCAAGATCTGACTAGCGGAACAAACACCGGGGAGCTGTTTTTT.

V is TRBV6-4 and J is TRBJ2-3, with D possibly TRBD1 on 5 matching bases. Trimming pared 6 bases from V and 3 bases from J, leaving 10 bases between. This CDR3 comprises 13 residues. CDR1 is MRHNA, CDR2 SNTAGT, per germline. The CDR3 sequence: CASRDPGTDTQYF. The CDR3 bases are TGTGCCAGCAGAGACCCAGGGACAGATACGCAGTATTTT.

This clone has just one count. The chain combines TRBV10-3 with TRBJ1-2; unclear D gene. The CDR3 has 12 amino acids. Germline V gene lookup returns CDR1 ENHRY and CDR2 SYGVKD. Deletions cut 5 bases from V and 6 bases from J, with 10 bases between. The chain's CDR3 is CAISLERNGYTF. In nucleotides, the CDR3 is TGTGCCATCAGTCTAGAGAGGAATGGCTACACCTTC.

The CDR3 DNA reads as TGTGCCAGCAGCTACACAGGGGGCGTGTATGGCTACACCTTC. Translation gives CASSYTGGVYGYTF. J is TRBJ1-2 and V is TRBV7-9; 9 nucleotides align to TRBD1. Trimming cost V 4 bases and J 5 bases; bases outside gene matches: 5. Germline CDR1 SEHNR, CDR2 FQNEAQ (reference sequence). This CDR3 contains 14 residues.

V and J are TRBV12-5 and TRBJ2-2; D remains unclear. The CDR3 length is 16 residues. The V gene's germline CDR1 is LGHNT and CDR2 FRNRAP. V was cut by 7 bases and J by 0 bases, with 15 bases left in between. In DNA form, the CDR3 reads TGTGCTAGTGAAGTGGGAAGTGTTTCGAACACCGGGGAGCTGTTTTTT. This gives the protein CASEVGSVSNTGELFF.

V and J are TRBV19 and TRBJ1-2; D not resolved. The CDR3 sequence is 12 residues long. Germline V gene data show CDR1 as LNHDA and CDR2 as SQIVND (reference sequence). The V end lost 5 bases, the J end lost 5 bases, and 9 bases lay between the germline ends. In nucleotides, the CDR3 is TGTGCCAGTAGTGGGAACTGGTATGGCTACACCTTC. It yields the protein CASSGNWYGYTF.